This entry lists 14 T cell receptor beta chains sequenced from one sample in a study of cytomegalovirus exposure and HLA in healthy donors. A multiplex PCR was run with 60 Vbeta primers and 13 Jbeta primers. This table comes from immunoSEQ multiplex PCR, and its TCRdb copy is limited to in-frame clones, with some not included. This sample has approximately 110,000 clones, with roughly 70% found just once. Material: PBMCs. The source is a woman in her thirties or forties in good health and CMV-seronegative.

This chain uses TRBV18 with TRBJ2-1, with 9 bases fitting TRBD1. CDR1 and CDR2 (germline): KGHSH, LQKENI. The V and J ends lost 6 bases and 12 bases, in that order; junction bases with no gene match: 6. The CDR3 is 12 amino acids. The CDR3 nucleotides read TGTGCCAGCTCCCAGGACAGGGGTTGGCAGTTCTTC. This translates into CASSQDRGWQFF.

The chain uses TRBV4-3 and TRBJ1-4; tentative D call: TRBD1 (6 bases). Germline assignment: CDR1 LGHNA and CDR2 YSLEER. Trimming took 1 base from V and 7 from J, leaving 13 bases between them. The CDR3 has 15 residues. The CDR3 reads CASSQVGGAREKLFF. The CDR3 DNA is TGCGCCAGCAGCCAAGTCGGGGGGGCTCGTGAAAAACTGTTTTTT.

The rearrangement uses TRBV9 and TRBJ2-3, with TRBD2 as a possible D gene (5 bases). The CDR3 sequence is 17 residues long. Germline V gene lookup returns CDR1 SGDLS and CDR2 YYNGEE. V was clipped by 3 bases and J by 3 bases, with 20 bases between them. In DNA form, the CDR3 reads TGTGCCAGCAGCGCCGGGGTCTCATCGGTGAGGACAGATACGCAGTATTTT. The encoded protein is CASSAGVSSVRTDTQYF.

The chain recombines TRBV28 with TRBJ2-7; TRBD1 is a possible D gene (6 bases). The CDR3 is 15 amino acids. Trimming took 5 bases from V and 0 from J, leaving 14 bases between them. CDR1 is MDHEN, CDR2 SYDVKM, per germline. Here the CDR3 DNA reads TGTGCCAGCAGTAAACCTTCACAGGGCTCCTACGAGCAGTACTTC. This codes for CASSKPSQGSYEQYF.

V and J are TRBV7-3 and TRBJ2-3; 8 bases match TRBD2. The CDR3 length is 15 residues. Trimming took 2 bases from V and 4 from J; bases not matched to a gene: 5. Germline CDR1 SGHTA, CDR2 FQGTGA. The CDR3 sequence is CASSLAGGRSDTQYF. The DNA of the CDR3 is TGTGCCAGCAGCTTAGCGGGGGGACGATCAGATACGCAGTATTTT.

The J gene is TRBJ2-7, the V gene TRBV9, with 8 bases aligning to TRBD2. The CDR3 has 14 residues. The V and J ends lost 4 bases and 4 bases, in that order; junction bases with no gene match: 7. Germline-derived CDR1 and CDR2 are SGDLS and YYNGEE. CDR3 protein: CASSPGGLGYEQYF. CDR3 bases: TGTGCCAGCAGCCCCGGGGGACTAGGGTACGAGCAGTACTTC. The whole variable domain, filled in from reference TRBV9 and TRBJ2-7, reads DSGVTQTPKHLITATGQRVTLRCSPRSGDLSVYWYQQSLDQGLQFLIQYYNGEERAKGNILERFSAQQFPDLHSELNLSSLELGDSALYFCASSPGGLGYEQYFGPGTRLTVT.

The gene calls are TRBV11-2 and TRBJ2-5; 7 positions match TRBD1. Germline-derived CDR1 and CDR2 are SGHAT and FQNNGV. J gave up 0 bases and V 1 base, and 2 bases lay outside the gene matches. There are 15 residues in the CDR3. The CDR3, as DNA: TGTGCCAGCAGCTTAGGGGACAGAAACCAAGAGACCCAGTACTTC. This encodes CASSLGDRNQETQYF.

The chain has TRBV7-2 and TRBJ1-2; 11 nucleotides line up with TRBD1. CDR1 and CDR2 from the germline V gene are SGHTA and FQGNSA. The CDR3 is 15 residues long. The V gene end was trimmed by 2 bases and the J gene end by 8 bases; junction bases not matched to a gene: 7. CDR3 sequence reads: CASSLLGQGAQGYTF. As DNA, the CDR3 is TGTGCCAGCAGCTTACTCGGACAGGGGGCGCAAGGCTACACCTTC. The variable domain in full, with the rest retrieved from reference TRBV7-2 and TRBJ1-2, is GAGVSQSPSNKVTEKGKDVELRCDPISGHTALYWYRQSLGQGLEFLIYFQGNSAPDKSGLPSDRFSAERTGGSVSTLTIQRTQQEDSAVYLCASSLLGQGAQGYTFGSGTRLTVV.

V is TRBV7-3 and J is TRBJ2-3; D uncertain. CDR3 length: 13 amino acids. Between the trimmed V and J ends, which lost 6 bases and 6 bases, there was a span of 13 bases. Looked up from germline, CDR1 is SGHTA and CDR2 is FQGTGA. CDR3 coding DNA: TGTGCCAGCAGTTATCGACCCGGGGATACGCAGTATTTT. Encoded protein: CASSYRPGDTQYF.

The chain uses TRBV4-1 and TRBJ2-5; TRBD2 matches 10 bases. The length of the CDR3 is 14 residues. The V segment lost 4 bases and the J segment 14 bases; nucleotides outside the gene matches: 13. The germline gives CDR1 MGHRA, CDR2 YSYEKL. The CDR3 sequence is CASSPSLAGGPKYF. The CDR3 coding sequence is TGCGCCAGCAGCCCGTCGTTAGCGGGAGGCCCCAAATACTTC.

This clone appeared a single time. The chain couples TRBV27 to TRBJ2-1; 12 bases agree with TRBD2. The CDR3 spans 15 residues. The ends lost 3 bases at V and 5 bases at J; junction bases unmatched: 2. Germline V gene lookup returns CDR1 MNHEY and CDR2 SMNVEV (reference sequence). The CDR3 region is CASSLGLAGNNEQFF. The CDR3 DNA is TGTGCCAGCAGTTTGGGACTAGCGGGCAACAATGAGCAGTTCTTC.

The rearrangement links TRBV13 to TRBJ1-2; D unresolved. The CDR3 length is 14 residues. Trimming pared 8 bases from V and 2 bases from J, leaving 15 bases between. In germline, CDR1 is PRHDT, CDR2 FYEKMQ (reference sequence). The CDR3 protein is CASQLGRMNYGYTF. Here the CDR3 DNA reads TGTGCCAGCCAGTTAGGGAGGATGAACTATGGCTACACCTTC. The full variable domain, its missing parts supplied by reference TRBV13 and TRBJ1-2, is AAGVIQSPRHLIKEKRETATLKCYPIPRHDTVYWYQQGPGQDPQFLISFYEKMQSDKGSIPDRFSAQQFSDYHSELNMSSLELGDSALYFCASQLGRMNYGYTFGSGTRLTVV.

V and J are TRBV4-2 and TRBJ2-3; perhaps TRBD1 as D (6 bases). The germline CDR1 and CDR2 sequences are LGHNA and YNFKEQ. This CDR3 has 18 amino acids. Trimming left V 0 bases short and J 2 bases short, with 18 bases between. The CDR3 loop is CASSQEYGTGPPTDTQYF. The DNA for the CDR3 is TGTGCCAGCAGCCAAGAGTACGGAACAGGGCCCCCCACAGATACGCAGTATTTT.

This clone was found a few times. This chain connects TRBV9 to TRBJ2-2; D may be TRBD1 (5 bases). V was clipped by 4 bases and J by 5 bases, with 15 bases between them. Per germline, CDR1 SGDLS and CDR2 YYNGEE. CDR3 size: 15 residues. The CDR3 DNA reads TGTGCCAGCAGCCTTCGACAGCAAGGGACCGGGGAGCTGTTTTTT. Its translation is CASSLRQQGTGELFF.